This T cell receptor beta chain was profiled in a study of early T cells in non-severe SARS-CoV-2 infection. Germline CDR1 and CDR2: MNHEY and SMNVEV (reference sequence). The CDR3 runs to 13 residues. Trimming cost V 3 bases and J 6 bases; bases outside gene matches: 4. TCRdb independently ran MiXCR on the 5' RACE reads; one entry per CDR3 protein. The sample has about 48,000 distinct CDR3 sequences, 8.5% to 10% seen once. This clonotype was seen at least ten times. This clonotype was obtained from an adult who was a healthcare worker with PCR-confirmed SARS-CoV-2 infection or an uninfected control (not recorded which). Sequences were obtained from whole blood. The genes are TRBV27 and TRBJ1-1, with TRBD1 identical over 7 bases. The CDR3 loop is CASSFDRASEAFF. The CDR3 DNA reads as TGTGCCAGCAGTTTCGACAGGGCGTCTGAAGCTTTCTTT.